These T cell receptor beta chains were read from a single sample in a study of OX40 agonist ivuxolimab in advanced cancers. The protocol was immunoSEQ multiplex PCR, while the TCRdb copy is restricted to in-frame clones and leaves out a portion. The table shows roughly 30,000 clones, with about 74% occurring only once. The specimen comprised CD4+ or CD8+ T cells sorted from blood, sampled in a trial of the OX40 agonist ivuxolimab. All receptors come from an adult with an advanced solid tumor such as melanoma, head and neck, liver or kidney cancer. Both conserved end residues are part of each CDR3. Fields, in order: D gene, V gene, J gene, clone size, CDR3 protein, CDR3 DNA. A D gene is named only where the DNA matches it firmly. Rows give clone size only sometimes, using once, few, many, or a class for an expanded clone.

d_gene: TRBD1
v_gene: TRBV25-1
j_gene: TRBJ2-5
abundance: NA
CDR3aa: CASSDAGTGRAKEQYF
CDR3nt: TGTGCCAGCAGTGACGCCGGGACAGGGAGGGCCAAAGAGCAGTACTTC

d_gene: TRBD1
v_gene: TRBV7-2
j_gene: TRBJ1-2
abundance: medium-sized
CDR3aa: CASSFQTGGGYGYTF
CDR3nt: TGTGCCAGCAGCTTTCAAACAGGGGGCGGCTATGGCTACACCTTC

d_gene: NA
v_gene: TRBV7-9
j_gene: TRBJ2-7
abundance: NA
CDR3aa: CASNLVFSVRDETEQYF
CDR3nt: TGTGCCAGCAACCTGGTTTTCTCGGTCCGGGATGAGACCGAGCAGTACTTC

d_gene: NA
v_gene: TRBV9
j_gene: TRBJ1-2
abundance: NA
CDR3aa: CASSDDWYGYTF
CDR3nt: TGTGCCAGCAGCGATGACTGGTATGGCTACACCTTC

d_gene: NA
v_gene: TRBV7-6
j_gene: TRBJ2-7
abundance: NA
CDR3aa: CASSLQGGTYEQYF
CDR3nt: TGTGCCAGCAGCTTACAAGGCGGGACCTACGAGCAGTACTTC

d_gene: TRBD1
v_gene: TRBV2
j_gene: TRBJ2-1
abundance: NA
CDR3aa: CAIWDSSYNEQFF
CDR3nt: TGTGCCATATGGGACAGCTCCTACAATGAGCAGTTCTTC

d_gene: TRBD1
v_gene: TRBV7-9
j_gene: TRBJ1-1
abundance: NA
CDR3aa: CASRPGQGTEAFF
CDR3nt: TGTGCCAGTAGACCGGGACAGGGAACTGAAGCTTTCTTT

d_gene: NA
v_gene: TRBV7-3
j_gene: TRBJ1-6
abundance: NA
CDR3aa: CASSLNGDVNSPLHF
CDR3nt: TGTGCCAGCAGCTTAAATGGGGACGTCAATTCACCCCTCCACTTT

d_gene: NA
v_gene: TRBV5-4
j_gene: TRBJ2-7
abundance: NA
CDR3aa: CASSQDPAQGSYEQYF
CDR3nt: TGTGCCAGCAGCCAAGACCCGGCACAGGGCTCCTACGAGCAGTACTTC

d_gene: NA
v_gene: TRBV6-6
j_gene: TRBJ1-1
abundance: NA
CDR3aa: CASSYGRGEAFF
CDR3nt: TGTGCCAGCAGTTACGGTCGGGGAGAAGCTTTCTTT

d_gene: NA
v_gene: TRBV5-4
j_gene: TRBJ1-2
abundance: NA
CDR3aa: CASSLVGASFYGYTF
CDR3nt: TGTGCCAGCAGCTTAGTGGGGGCGTCTTTCTATGGCTACACCTTC

d_gene: NA
v_gene: TRBV6-6
j_gene: TRBJ2-3
abundance: NA
CDR3aa: CASSYGGSTDTQYF
CDR3nt: TGTGCCAGCAGTTACGGAGGAAGCACAGATACGCAGTATTTT

d_gene: NA
v_gene: TRBV6-1
j_gene: TRBJ2-2
abundance: NA
CDR3aa: CASKGFPNTGELFF
CDR3nt: TGTGCCAGCAAGGGATTCCCGAACACCGGGGAGCTGTTTTTT

d_gene: NA
v_gene: TRBV7-3
j_gene: TRBJ1-1
abundance: NA
CDR3aa: CASSRVGNTEAFF
CDR3nt: TGTGCCAGCAGTCGGGTCGGGAACACTGAAGCTTTCTTT

d_gene: NA
v_gene: TRBV7-9
j_gene: TRBJ2-1
abundance: NA
CDR3aa: CASSLGGVVNEQFF
CDR3nt: TGTGCCAGCAGCTTAGGAGGGGTGGTCAATGAGCAGTTCTTC

d_gene: NA
v_gene: TRBV5-4
j_gene: TRBJ1-2
abundance: NA
CDR3aa: CASREDGRRCTF
CDR3nt: TGTGCCAGCAGGGAGGACGGCAGACGCTGCACCTTC

d_gene: NA
v_gene: TRBV25-1
j_gene: TRBJ2-7
abundance: NA
CDR3aa: CASSDDRYEQYF
CDR3nt: TGTGCCAGCAGTGACGACCGCTACGAGCAGTACTTC

d_gene: TRBD2
v_gene: TRBV19
j_gene: TRBJ2-3
abundance: few
CDR3aa: CATRTAGGNTDTQYF
CDR3nt: TGTGCCACTCGAACAGCGGGGGGGAACACAGATACGCAGTATTTT

d_gene: NA
v_gene: TRBV9
j_gene: TRBJ1-2
abundance: few
CDR3aa: CASSVEAGGYTF
CDR3nt: TGTGCCAGCAGCGTAGAAGCGGGTGGCTACACCTTC

d_gene: TRBD1
v_gene: TRBV6-7
j_gene: TRBJ1-2
abundance: NA
CDR3aa: CASTPPWTGTRYGYTF
CDR3nt: TGTGCCAGCACCCCCCCCTGGACAGGGACCCGCTATGGCTACACCTTC

d_gene: NA
v_gene: TRBV2
j_gene: TRBJ2-6
abundance: NA
CDR3aa: CASSSPRGGSSGANVLTF
CDR3nt: TGTGCCAGCAGTTCCCCCAGGGGGGGATCCTCTGGGGCCAACGTCCTGACTTTC

d_gene: NA
v_gene: TRBV7-8
j_gene: TRBJ1-2
abundance: NA
CDR3aa: CASSLRAGNYGYTF
CDR3nt: TGTGCCAGCAGCTTACGGGCAGGGAACTATGGCTACACCTTC

d_gene: NA
v_gene: TRBV18
j_gene: TRBJ1-1
abundance: NA
CDR3aa: CASSRANTEAFF
CDR3nt: TGTGCCAGCTCACGAGCGAACACTGAAGCTTTCTTT

d_gene: TRBD1
v_gene: TRBV7-9
j_gene: TRBJ1-6
abundance: NA
CDR3aa: CASSAGQNKGSPLHF
CDR3nt: TGTGCCAGCAGCGCGGGACAGAATAAGGGGTCACCCCTCCACTTT

d_gene: TRBD1
v_gene: TRBV2
j_gene: TRBJ2-6
abundance: NA
CDR3aa: CATDRGRGANVLTF
CDR3nt: TGTGCCACCGACAGGGGGAGAGGGGCCAACGTCCTGACTTTC

d_gene: NA
v_gene: TRBV19
j_gene: TRBJ1-5
abundance: NA
CDR3aa: CASGRDGYNQPQHF
CDR3nt: TGTGCCAGTGGCCGGGACGGATACAATCAGCCCCAGCATTTT

d_gene: NA
v_gene: TRBV2
j_gene: TRBJ1-4
abundance: NA
CDR3aa: CASSQRSNEKLFF
CDR3nt: TGTGCCAGCAGCCAACGGAGTAATGAAAAACTGTTTTTT

d_gene: NA
v_gene: TRBV7-2
j_gene: TRBJ1-1
abundance: once
CDR3aa: CASSVGRNTEAFF
CDR3nt: TGTGCCAGCAGCGTAGGGCGGAACACTGAAGCTTTCTTT

d_gene: TRBD1
v_gene: TRBV5-5
j_gene: TRBJ2-3
abundance: NA
CDR3aa: CASSAYRDRVDTQYF
CDR3nt: TGTGCCAGCAGCGCTTACCGGGACAGGGTAGATACGCAGTATTTT

d_gene: NA
v_gene: TRBV5-4
j_gene: TRBJ1-1
abundance: NA
CDR3aa: CASSRGDAGRTEAFF
CDR3nt: TGTGCCAGCAGCCGAGGGGACGCAGGGAGGACTGAAGCTTTCTTT

d_gene: NA
v_gene: TRBV18
j_gene: TRBJ1-2
abundance: NA
CDR3aa: CASSPSGTPLYTF
CDR3nt: TGTGCCAGCTCACCTTCCGGGACACCGCTCTACACCTTC

d_gene: TRBD1
v_gene: TRBV5-6
j_gene: TRBJ1-1
abundance: once
CDR3aa: CASSLVGTGIAEAFF
CDR3nt: TGTGCCAGCAGCTTGGTAGGGACAGGGATTGCTGAAGCTTTCTTT

d_gene: TRBD2
v_gene: TRBV7-2
j_gene: TRBJ2-3
abundance: NA
CDR3aa: CASRFSGGLTDTQYF
CDR3nt: TGTGCCAGCAGATTTAGCGGGGGCCTCACAGATACGCAGTATTTT

d_gene: TRBD1
v_gene: TRBV28
j_gene: TRBJ2-7
abundance: NA
CDR3aa: CASKGGDRVAEQYF
CDR3nt: TGTGCCAGCAAAGGGGGGGACAGGGTGGCCGAGCAGTACTTC

d_gene: TRBD1
v_gene: TRBV11-3
j_gene: TRBJ2-7
abundance: NA
CDR3aa: CASSPGRTGGYEQYF
CDR3nt: TGTGCCAGCAGCCCGGGGAGGACAGGGGGCTACGAGCAGTACTTC

d_gene: TRBD2
v_gene: TRBV5-5
j_gene: TRBJ2-3
abundance: NA
CDR3aa: CASSLGQASGGDTQYF
CDR3nt: TGTGCCAGCAGCTTGGGTCAGGCTAGCGGGGGAGATACGCAGTATTTT

d_gene: NA
v_gene: TRBV6-5
j_gene: TRBJ1-6
abundance: NA
CDR3aa: CASSYWGTNGDSPLHF
CDR3nt: TGTGCCAGCAGTTATTGGGGAACAAACGGGGATTCACCCCTCCACTTT

d_gene: NA
v_gene: TRBV5-1
j_gene: TRBJ1-1
abundance: NA
CDR3aa: CASRWGMNTEAFF
CDR3nt: TGCGCCAGCCGCTGGGGGATGAACACTGAAGCTTTCTTT

d_gene: TRBD1
v_gene: TRBV29-1
j_gene: TRBJ2-2
abundance: NA
CDR3aa: CSFTGTENTGELFF
CDR3nt: TGCAGCTTCACCGGGACAGAGAACACCGGGGAGCTGTTTTTT

d_gene: NA
v_gene: TRBV28
j_gene: TRBJ1-2
abundance: few
CDR3aa: CASSLPHREGYTF
CDR3nt: TGTGCCAGCAGCTTACCGCACAGGGAAGGCTACACCTTC

d_gene: TRBD1
v_gene: TRBV5-4
j_gene: TRBJ1-2
abundance: NA
CDR3aa: CASSRTDRASGYTF
CDR3nt: TGTGCCAGCAGCCGAACCGACAGGGCCAGTGGCTACACCTTC

d_gene: TRBD1
v_gene: TRBV4-1
j_gene: TRBJ2-5
abundance: NA
CDR3aa: CASSQATGFEGKTQYF
CDR3nt: TGCGCCAGCAGCCAGGCGACAGGGTTCGAGGGAAAGACCCAGTACTTC

d_gene: NA
v_gene: TRBV28
j_gene: TRBJ2-1
abundance: NA
CDR3aa: CASSYRVNEQFF
CDR3nt: TGTGCCAGCAGCTACAGGGTCAATGAGCAGTTCTTC

d_gene: NA
v_gene: TRBV6-6
j_gene: TRBJ1-2
abundance: once
CDR3aa: CASSYETRDGYTF
CDR3nt: TGTGCCAGCAGTTACGAGACTCGGGATGGCTACACCTTC

d_gene: TRBD1
v_gene: TRBV5-4
j_gene: TRBJ2-1
abundance: few
CDR3aa: CASRRTGINEQFF
CDR3nt: TGTGCCAGCAGACGGACAGGGATCAATGAGCAGTTCTTC